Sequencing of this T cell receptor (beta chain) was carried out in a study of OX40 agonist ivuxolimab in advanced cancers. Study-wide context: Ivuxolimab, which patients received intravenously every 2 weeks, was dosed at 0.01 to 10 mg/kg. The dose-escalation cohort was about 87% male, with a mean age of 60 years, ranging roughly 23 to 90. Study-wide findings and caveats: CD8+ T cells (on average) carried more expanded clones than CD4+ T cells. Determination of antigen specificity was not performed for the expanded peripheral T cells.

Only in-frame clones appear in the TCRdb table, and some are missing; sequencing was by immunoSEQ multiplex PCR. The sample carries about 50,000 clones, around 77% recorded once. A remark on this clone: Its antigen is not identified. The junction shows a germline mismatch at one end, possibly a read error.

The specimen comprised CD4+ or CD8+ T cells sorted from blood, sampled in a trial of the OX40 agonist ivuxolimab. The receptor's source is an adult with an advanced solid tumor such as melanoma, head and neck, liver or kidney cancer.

Here the CDR3 reads CASSLGSSGELFF. The CDR3 DNA sequence: TGTGCTAGCAGCTTAGGGTCAAGCGGGGAGCTGTTTTTT. This chain uses TRBV7-7 with TRBJ2-2; D remains unclear. The CDR3 runs to 13 residues. Germline V gene data show CDR1 as SSHAT and CDR2 as FNYEAQ (reference sequence).